These 23 T cell receptor beta chains came from one sample sequenced in a study of T cell changes during pregnancy in multiple sclerosis. Libraries were prepared by immunoSEQ multiplex PCR; TCRdb keeps only in-frame clonotypes and omits some of them. The table has fewer than 90,000 clones, about 93% seen once. This sample comprised peripheral blood, obtained in the first trimester of pregnancy. The receptors come from a female donor with multiple sclerosis, enrolled in a pregnancy study.

This clone was seen a single time. V is TRBV5-1 and J is TRBJ2-3; D gene unclear. The length of the CDR3 is 17 residues. Between the trimmed V and J ends, which lost 3 bases and 1 base, there was a span of 18 bases. Germline V CDR1 and CDR2: SGHRS, YFSETQ. This CDR3 reads CASSSGGTSKGTDTQYF. The CDR3 DNA sequence: TGCGCCAGCAGCTCCGGCGGCACAAGTAAGGGCACAGATACGCAGTATTTT.

J is TRBJ2-1 and V is TRBV6-4; the match to TRBD2 covers 9 bases. The junction had 3 bases not matched to a gene; V was cut back by 0 bases and J by 6 bases. This CDR3 has 15 amino acids. Germline CDR1 reads MRHNA; CDR2 reads SNTAGT. The CDR3 loop reads CASSDSSSGVNEQFF. In nucleotides, the CDR3 is TGTGCCAGCAGTGACTCTTCTAGCGGGGTCAATGAGCAGTTCTTC.

The J gene is TRBJ2-2, the V gene TRBV4-1; TRBD2 matches at 9 bases. J lost 7 bases, V lost 0 bases, and 6 bases had no gene match. Per the germline V gene, CDR1 is MGHRA and CDR2 is YSYEKL. This CDR3 has 16 amino acids. In DNA form, the CDR3 reads TGCGCCAGCAGCCAAGACCAGCGGGGGGTTCGCGGGGAGCTGTTTTTT. It yields the protein CASSQDQRGVRGELFF.

There are a few counts of this clone. This rearrangement joins TRBV10-3 to TRBJ1-5; 7 bases map to TRBD1. With 4 bases clipped from V and 3 bases from J, the junction kept 3 bases outside the gene matches. Per germline, CDR1 ENHRY and CDR2 SYGVKD. This CDR3 has 14 residues. The CDR3 DNA reads TGTGCCATCAGTGGGGGACAGTTCAATCAGCCCCAGCATTTT. Its protein is CAISGGQFNQPQHF.

V and J are TRBV7-6 and TRBJ2-7; D remains unclear. Between the trimmed V and J ends, which lost 1 base and 3 bases, there was a span of 10 bases. Germline V gene lookup returns CDR1 SGHVS and CDR2 FNYEAQ. The CDR3 loop spans 14 amino acids. CDR3 in DNA: TGTGCCAGCAGCTTAGGTCAGAGGAGCTACGAGCAGTACTTC. Its translation: CASSLGQRSYEQYF.

The chain is built from TRBV2 and TRBJ2-6, with D possibly matching TRBD1 (5 bases). Germline V gene lookup returns CDR1 SNHLY and CDR2 FYNNEI. V was shortened by 5 bases and J by 0 bases, with 11 bases between the two germline ends. The CDR3 has 16 residues. The CDR3 nucleotides read TGTGCCAGCAGTTCAGGGTTGGGCTCTGGGGCCAACGTCCTGACTTTC. Translation: CASSSGLGSGANVLTF.

V gene TRBV27 combines with J gene TRBJ2-7; 8 positions match TRBD1. The CDR3 runs to 14 residues. Germline V CDR1 and CDR2: MNHEY, SMNVEV (reference sequence). Trimming at V came to 7 bases and at J to 0 bases, leaving 5 bases not matched to a gene. The CDR3 sequence: CASNGQGASYEQYF. CDR3 nucleotide sequence: TGTGCCAGCAACGGGCAGGGGGCCTCCTACGAGCAGTACTTC.

This clone was recorded once. The V call is TRBV5-6, the J call TRBJ1-1; TRBD1 aligns across 8 bases. There are 15 residues in the CDR3. Germline assignment: CDR1 SGHDT and CDR2 YYEEEE. V lost 7 bases, J lost 1 base, and 9 bases stayed unmatched. Here the CDR3 DNA reads TGTGCCAGCGAAAGACAGGGGAGGTGGAACACTGAAGCTTTCTTT. The encoded protein is CASERQGRWNTEAFF.

This chain uses TRBV5-1 with TRBJ1-3, with D unresolved. The CDR3 consists of 14 residues. V was pared by 4 bases and J by 0 bases, with 8 bases between. Per germline, CDR1 SGHRS and CDR2 YFSETQ. CDR3 coding DNA: TGCGCCAGCAGCATCGGGGACTCTGGAAACACCATATATTTT. It translates to CASSIGDSGNTIYF.

The CDR3 protein is CASRGQGVTGELFF. The DNA for the CDR3 is TGTGCCAGCAGGGGACAGGGGGTCACCGGGGAGCTGTTTTTT. The chain joins TRBV28 to TRBJ2-2, with 11 bases matching TRBD1. The J segment lost 4 bases and the V segment lost 6 bases, leaving 1 base of the junction unmatched. Germline V gene sequence: CDR1 MDHEN, CDR2 SYDVKM. CDR3 length: 14 residues.

The rearrangement links TRBV7-8 to TRBJ2-7, with D possibly being TRBD2 (5 bases). With 1 base removed from V and 5 bases from J, the gap between germline ends came to 9 bases. The CDR3 covers 13 residues. The V gene's germline CDR1 is SGHVS and CDR2 FQNEAQ. Written as DNA, the CDR3 is TGTGCCAGCAGCTTAGATGGACTGAACGAGCAGTACTTC. It translates to CASSLDGLNEQYF.

The V and J genes are TRBV7-3 and TRBJ2-5, with D maybe TRBD1 (5 bases). Per the germline V gene, CDR1 is SGHTA and CDR2 is FQGTGA. Between the trimmed V and J ends, which lost 3 bases and 5 bases, there was a span of 10 bases. CDR3 length equals 13 residues. CDR3 sequence: CASSFEPGETQYF. The CDR3 DNA sequence: TGTGCCAGCAGCTTTGAACCAGGGGAGACCCAGTACTTC. Complete variable domain (other parts from reference TRBV7-3 and TRBJ2-5): GAGVSQTPSNKVTEKGKYVELRCDPISGHTALYWYRQSLGQGPEFLIYFQGTGAADDSGLPNDRFFAVRPEGSVSTLKIQRTERGDSAVYLCASSFEPGETQYFGPGTRLLVL.

The chain has TRBV7-2 and TRBJ2-7; 7 positions match TRBD1. CDR1 is SGHTA and CDR2 is FQGNSA in the germline V gene. The V and J ends lost 1 base and 4 bases, in that order; junction bases with no gene match: 4. The CDR3 totals 14 residues. CDR3 residues: CASSLGGTAYEQYF. The CDR3 bases are TGTGCCAGCAGCTTAGGGGGGACAGCTTACGAGCAGTACTTC.

The rearrangement links TRBV10-3 to TRBJ2-1; TRBD2 is a possible D gene (5 bases). The germline V gene encodes CDR1 ENHRY and CDR2 SYGVKD. The CDR3 loop spans 14 amino acids. The V and J ends lost 0 bases and 10 bases respectively, with 13 bases between them. The CDR3 coding sequence is TGTGCCATCAGTGAGTCGAACATCGGGAAGGAGCAGTTCTTC. This translates into CAISESNIGKEQFF.

The chain links TRBV9 to TRBJ1-1; D is perhaps TRBD1 (5 bases). This CDR3 has 17 amino acids. V gave up 4 bases and J gave up 5 bases, with 24 bases separating them. CDR1 is SGDLS, CDR2 YYNGEE, per germline. CDR3 region: CASSRHPGLTGRTEAFF. The CDR3 DNA is TGTGCCAGCAGCCGCCACCCCGGACTAACAGGAAGAACTGAAGCTTTCTTT.

The chain couples TRBV6-5 to TRBJ2-1, with D perhaps matching TRBD2 (6 bases). The germline CDR1 and CDR2 sequences are MNHEY and SVGAGI. The CDR3 is made up of 15 amino acids. Trimming cost V 0 bases and J 5 bases, with 11 bases left between them. The DNA of the CDR3 is TGTGCCAGCAGTTACTCGATTCGGGAGCACAATGAGCAGTTCTTC. Its translation is CASSYSIREHNEQFF.

The chain is built from TRBV11-1 and TRBJ2-6, with D possibly being TRBD1 (5 bases). Looked up from germline, CDR1 is SGHAT and CDR2 is FQDESV (reference sequence). This CDR3 comprises 19 residues. Trimming shortened V by 0 bases and J by 0 bases, and 15 bases separated the two germline ends. The CDR3 region has the DNA TGTGCCAGCAGCTTAGCGGCGCAGGGCCTTTTCTCTGGGGCCAACGTCCTGACTTTC. Protein product: CASSLAAQGLFSGANVLTF. Looking up the rest from reference TRBV11-1 and TRBJ2-6 gives the full variable domain: EAEVAQSPRYKITEKSQAVAFWCDPISGHATLYWYRQILGQGPELLVQFQDESVVDDSQLPKDRFSAERLKGVDSTLKIQPAELGDSAMYLCASSLAAQGLFSGANVLTFGAGSRLTVL.

This chain joins TRBV2 and TRBJ2-3, with unresolved D. This CDR3 comprises 14 residues. The germline V gene encodes CDR1 SNHLY and CDR2 FYNNEI. V lost 4 bases and J 4 bases, leaving 12 bases between the germline ends. In DNA form, the CDR3 reads TGTGCCAGCAGTGGGCGGAGAAACCCAGATACGCAGTATTTT. Amino acids: CASSGRRNPDTQYF.

This clone was counted between two and nine times. The gene calls are TRBV13 and TRBJ2-7, with 7 bases aligning to TRBD1. The CDR3 covers 14 residues. Trimming took 5 bases from V and 2 from J; bases not matched to a gene: 6. CDR1 is PRHDT and CDR2 is FYEKMQ in the germline V gene (reference sequence). The CDR3 DNA reads as TGTGCCAGCAGCGCCAGCCAGGGGGCCTACGAGCAGTACTTC. Amino acids: CASSASQGAYEQYF.

V is TRBV7-9 and J is TRBJ2-1; D perhaps matches TRBD2 (5 bases). CDR3 length: 14 amino acids. V was cut by 3 bases and J by 5 bases, with 11 bases left in between. Looked up from germline, CDR1 is SEHNR and CDR2 is FQNEAQ (reference sequence). CDR3: CASSLRTYDNEQFF. CDR3 nucleotides: TGTGCCAGCAGCTTGAGGACTTACGACAATGAGCAGTTCTTC.

The chain has TRBV9 and TRBJ1-2; possibly TRBD1 for D (5 bases). Per germline, CDR1 SGDLS and CDR2 YYNGEE. CDR3 length equals 15 residues. V was trimmed by 5 bases and J by 8 bases, leaving 22 bases between them. CDR3 protein: CASSVSRGTGVGYTF. The DNA for the CDR3 is TGTGCCAGCAGTGTTTCGAGAGGCACGGGGGTGGGCTACACCTTC.

The CDR3 sequence is CASSMTGGPVYTQYF. CDR3 nucleotides: TGTGCCAGCAGTATGACAGGGGGCCCCGTTTATACGCAGTATTTT. The rearrangement uses TRBV27 and TRBJ2-3, with 10 bases lining up with TRBD1. The germline V gene encodes CDR1 MNHEY and CDR2 SMNVEV (reference sequence). CDR3 length equals 15 residues. V was clipped by 5 bases and J by 7 bases; unmatched bases: 9.

The rearrangement joins TRBV5-1 to TRBJ2-2; D might be TRBD2 (5 bases). The CDR3 contains 14 residues. The germline V gene has CDR1 SGHRS and CDR2 YFSETQ. V gave up 7 bases and J gave up 6 bases, with 16 bases separating them. The CDR3, as DNA: TGCGCCAGCCGGTTCGGGGAAGGGTCCGGGGAGCTGTTTTTT. Residues: CASRFGEGSGELFF.